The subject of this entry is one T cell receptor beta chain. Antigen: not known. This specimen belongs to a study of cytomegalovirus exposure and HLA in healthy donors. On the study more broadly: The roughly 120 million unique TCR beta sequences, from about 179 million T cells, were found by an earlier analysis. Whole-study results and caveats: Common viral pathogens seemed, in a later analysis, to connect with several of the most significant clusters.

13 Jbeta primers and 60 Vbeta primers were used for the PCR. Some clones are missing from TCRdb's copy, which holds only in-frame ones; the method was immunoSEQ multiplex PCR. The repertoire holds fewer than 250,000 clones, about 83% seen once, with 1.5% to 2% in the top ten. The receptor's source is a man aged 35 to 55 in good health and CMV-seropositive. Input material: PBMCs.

The CDR3 nucleotides are TGTGCCAGTAGCCGGGGACAGGGGCTCACCGGGGAGCTGTTTTTT. It translates to CASSRGQGLTGELFF. This chain joins TRBV19 and TRBJ2-2; 10 bases line up with TRBD1. The CDR3 spans 15 residues. Germline V gene sequence: CDR1 LNHDA, CDR2 SQIVND (reference sequence). V trimming: 6 bases; J trimming: 4 bases; junction bases outside the gene matches: 5. Full variable domain (outside the CDR3, taken from reference TRBV19 and TRBJ2-2): DGGITQSPKYLFRKEGQNVTLSCEQNLNHDAMYWYRQDPGQGLRLIYYSQIVNDFQKGDIAEGYSVSREKKESFPLTVTSAQKNPTAFYLCASSRGQGLTGELFFGEGSRLTVL.